This T cell receptor (beta chain) was found in a study of shared clonotypes between healthy human individuals. Study-wide findings and caveats: Across subsets, estimated richness was generally greater for naive than for memory populations. Owing to a small donor count, the genetic and exposure-history diversity represented was limited.

Germline loops: CDR1 SGHRS, CDR2 YFSETQ. The V gene lost 0 bases and the J gene lost 5 bases, with 11 bases spanning the gap. The CDR3 extends over 14 amino acids. Turning to this clone: The antigen remains unidentified.

Splitting of CD4+ cells produced CD45RA+ naive and CD45RA-negative memory subsets. Profiling relied on immunoSEQ multiplex PCR, and the TCRdb table lists in-frame clones only, not all of them. The table lists approximately 2.3 million clones, over 90% of them singletons. Input material: naive CD4+ T cells from PBMCs. Subset indicated: CD45RA+ positively selected. The sequence was collected from a man aged 18 to 30 in good health. Some clones in this sample may be carry-over from other donors' samples. This chain uses TRBV5-1 with TRBJ1-2, with D tentatively TRBD1 (6 bases). Here the CDR3 reads CASSLDQGIYGYTF. The CDR3 region has the DNA TGCGCCAGCAGCTTGGATCAGGGGATTTATGGCTACACCTTC.